This TCR beta chain stems from a study of molecular identifiers for immune sequencing clone quantification. Study-level background: The replicates split RNA from approximately 20,000 or 100,000 naive CD8 cells five ways and sequenced four.

Sorting selected naive CD8 T cells with a CD8+CD4-CCR7+CD45RA+ phenotype. Turning to this clonotype: The antigen is undetermined. A read error is possible here, since a much larger clone lies one base away.

Germline CDR1 is SGDLS and CDR2 is YYNGEE. There are 15 residues in the CDR3. Trimming pared 4 bases from V and 4 bases from J, leaving 17 bases between. Generation of bulk TCR libraries relied on previously described methods and listed TCR primers. TCRdb used MiXCR to reprocess the PCR reads, holding one entry per CDR3 protein. The table has some 590,000 distinct CDR3 sequences, roughly 23% seen once. Whole-study findings and limits: Over 97% of effector molecules, yet under 1% of naive-cell molecules, were held by clones above 20 RNA copies.

The clonotype originates from a human donor in good health. Some libraries in this study had Jurkat cell RNA spiked in. The specimen was naive CD8+ T cells from blood, with Jurkat cell RNA spiked in. Subset indicated: FACS-sorted CD8+CD4-CCR7+CD45RA+ naive T cells. The chain links TRBV9 to TRBJ1-1; D gene ambiguous. For the CDR3, the DNA is TGTGCCAGCAGCCTACCTCTCGCCAGGCCCACTGAAGCTTTCTTT. This encodes CASSLPLARPTEAFF.